The 18 T cell receptor beta chains in this list originate from one sample, sequenced in a study of glioma-infiltrating T cells after dendritic cell vaccination. Clones were read by immunoSEQ multiplex PCR, and TCRdb kept only the in-frame ones, dropping some. In the table there are 65,000 to 80,000 clones, around 86% of which are singletons. Sequencing was performed on blood, taken before dendritic cell vaccination. The source of these receptors is a human donor with glioblastoma.

The chain has TRBV20-1 and TRBJ2-3; no clear D. The CDR3 is 11 amino acids. Per germline, CDR1 DFQATT and CDR2 SNEGSKA (reference sequence). Trimming stripped 4 bases from V and 1 base from J, with 3 bases between. The CDR3 DNA reads as TGCAGTGCTACAGGCACAGATACGCAGTATTTT. As protein: CSATGTDTQYF.

This chain connects TRBV7-3 to TRBJ2-7; 8 bases align to TRBD2. The germline V gene has CDR1 SGHTA and CDR2 FQGTGA. V lost 3 bases, J lost 4 bases, and 2 bases stayed unmatched. The CDR3 totals 13 residues. CDR3 protein: CASSLTGGYEQYF. CDR3 nucleotides: TGTGCCAGCAGCTTGACGGGGGGGTACGAGCAGTACTTC.

A single count supports this clone. This rearrangement joins TRBV27 to TRBJ2-5; tentative D call: TRBD2 (6 bases). The ends were cut back, 5 bases at V and 5 bases at J, with 18 bases in the middle. Germline-derived CDR1 and CDR2 are MNHEY and SMNVEV (reference sequence). The CDR3 consists of 15 residues. CDR3: CASSPDKEGRETQYF. In DNA, the CDR3 is TGTGCCAGCAGTCCAGACAAGGAGGGCAGGGAGACCCAGTACTTC.

V and J are TRBV6-1 and TRBJ2-7, with a possible D match to TRBD1 (5 bases). Germline lookup yields CDR1 MNHNS and CDR2 SASEGT. The CDR3 runs 15 residues. V lost 2 bases and J lost 4, with 15 bases in between. The CDR3 region is CASSESSMTDYEQYF. CDR3 nucleotides: TGTGCCAGCAGTGAAAGTAGTATGACAGATTACGAGCAGTACTTC.

The rearrangement links TRBV7-9 to TRBJ1-6; D not resolved. V lost 5 bases and J 5 bases, leaving 16 bases between the germline ends. CDR1 is SEHNR and CDR2 is FQNEAQ in the germline V gene (reference sequence). The CDR3 has 16 amino acids. The CDR3 sequence is CASSPRVAADNSPLHF. The CDR3 DNA sequence: TGTGCCAGCAGCCCCCGGGTGGCAGCCGATAATTCACCCCTCCACTTT.

V is TRBV5-1 and J is TRBJ2-6, with a tentative D call TRBD1 (6 bases). The CDR3 runs 17 residues. The germline V and J ends were trimmed by 1 base and 0 bases, with 11 bases remaining between them. The germline gives CDR1 SGHRS, CDR2 YFSETQ. DNA for the CDR3: TGCGCCAGCAGCTTGAGCCTGGGGGCCTCTGGGGCCAACGTCCTGACTTTC. This encodes CASSLSLGASGANVLTF.

The gene calls are TRBV6-1 and TRBJ1-2, with D possibly matching TRBD1 (5 bases). Trimming stripped 2 bases from V and 3 bases from J, with 7 bases between. The germline V gene encodes CDR1 MNHNS and CDR2 SASEGT. This CDR3 contains 13 residues. The chain's CDR3 is CASSETGHYGYTF. DNA for the CDR3: TGTGCCAGCAGTGAAACAGGACACTATGGCTACACCTTC.

The chain combines TRBV12-5 with TRBJ2-7; D not certain. Trimming cost V 4 bases and J 2 bases, with 18 bases left between them. The CDR3 runs to 16 residues. Germline V lookup: CDR1 LGHNT, CDR2 FRNRAP. CDR3 in amino acids: CASGSTDFKDPYEQYF. Here the CDR3 DNA reads TGTGCTAGTGGTTCGACCGACTTCAAAGACCCCTACGAGCAGTACTTC. Based on the CDR3 plus reference TRBV12-5 and TRBJ2-7, the full variable domain is DARVTQTPRHKVTEMGQEVTMRCQPILGHNTVFWYRQTMMQGLELLAYFRNRAPLDDSGMPKDRFSAEMPDATLATLKIQPSEPRDSAVYFCASGSTDFKDPYEQYFGPGTRLTVT.

This rearrangement joins TRBV9 to TRBJ2-1, with 9 bases that match TRBD2. The CDR3 runs 14 residues. In germline, CDR1 is SGDLS, CDR2 YYNGEE. The junction had 8 bases not matched to a gene; V was cut back by 7 bases and J by 6 bases. The CDR3 nucleotides read TGTGCCAGCTTGGGCCTAGCGGGGTCCAATGAGCAGTTCTTC. This gives the protein CASLGLAGSNEQFF.

V is TRBV5-5 and J is TRBJ2-7, with a tentative D call TRBD1 (5 bases). Deletions cut 0 bases from V and 2 bases from J, with 12 bases between. Germline V CDR1 and CDR2: SGHKS, YYEKEE (reference sequence). This CDR3 spans 15 amino acids. The DNA for the CDR3 is TGTGCCAGCAGCTTGGATGCCAGGGAAACCTACGAGCAGTACTTC. As protein: CASSLDARETYEQYF.

This clone was found a few times. The chain recombines TRBV13 with TRBJ1-2, with no clear D. The CDR3 runs 15 residues. The germline V and J ends were trimmed by 5 bases and 0 bases, with 13 bases remaining between them. From germline, CDR1 is PRHDT and CDR2 FYEKMQ (reference sequence). CDR3 in amino acids: CASSPPTGANYGYTF. CDR3 sequence (DNA): TGTGCCAGCAGCCCCCCGACTGGAGCTAACTATGGCTACACCTTC. Filled out from reference TRBV13 and TRBJ1-2, the complete variable domain reads AAGVIQSPRHLIKEKRETATLKCYPIPRHDTVYWYQQGPGQDPQFLISFYEKMQSDKGSIPDRFSAQQFSDYHSELNMSSLELGDSALYFCASSPPTGANYGYTFGSGTRLTVV.

V usage is TRBV29-1 and J usage is TRBJ2-2, with D maybe TRBD2 (6 bases). The ends were cut back, 5 bases at V and 3 bases at J, with 10 bases in the middle. CDR3 length: 13 amino acids. CDR1 and CDR2 (germline): SQVTM, ANQGSEA. In DNA form, the CDR3 reads TGCAGCGTTTCGCGGGATTACACCGGGGAGCTGTTTTTT. Translated, it gives CSVSRDYTGELFF.

The genes are TRBV5-4 and TRBJ2-7, with TRBD2 identical over 8 bases. Germline CDR1 reads SGHNT; CDR2 reads YYREEE (reference sequence). J gave up 6 bases and V 4 bases, and 6 bases lay outside the gene matches. The CDR3 runs to 13 residues. CDR3 region: CASSPTRGGEQYF. The CDR3 nucleotides read TGTGCCAGCAGCCCCACCCGGGGGGGCGAGCAGTACTTC.

The chain links TRBV28 to TRBJ1-2; D not resolved. Germline V gives CDR1 MDHEN, CDR2 SYDVKM. The CDR3 runs to 13 residues. Trimming took 3 bases from V and 4 from J, leaving 9 bases between them. CDR3 DNA: TGTGCCAGCAGTTTTGGTCAGGCCTATGGCTACACCTTC. Translation gives CASSFGQAYGYTF.

V usage is TRBV19 and J usage is TRBJ2-3, with TRBD1 identical over 7 bases. Germline CDR1 and CDR2: LNHDA and SQIVND (reference sequence). Trimming at V came to 11 bases and at J to 2 bases, leaving 7 bases not matched to a gene. This CDR3 is built from 13 residues. The CDR3 reads CAAQGQNTDTQYF. The CDR3 nucleotides are TGTGCCGCACAGGGGCAGAACACAGATACGCAGTATTTT.

V and J are TRBV6-1 and TRBJ2-7; D is possibly TRBD2 (5 bases). The CDR3 length is 15 residues. The V end lost 6 bases, the J end lost 0 bases, and 15 bases lay between the germline ends. Germline CDR1 and CDR2: MNHNS and SASEGT. The CDR3 region is CASREGTESSYEQYF. As DNA, the CDR3 is TGTGCCAGCAGAGAGGGTACGGAGAGCTCCTACGAGCAGTACTTC.

The chain links TRBV15 to TRBJ2-2, with D maybe TRBD1 (6 bases). The germline gives CDR1 LNHNV, CDR2 YYDKDF (reference sequence). The CDR3 length is 17 residues. Trimming took 0 bases from V and 4 from J, leaving 15 bases between them. The CDR3 coding sequence is TGTGCCACCAGCAGAGATGAGGCAGGGGCGATCACCGGGGAGCTGTTTTTT. Encoded protein: CATSRDEAGAITGELFF.

The chain couples TRBV19 to TRBJ2-2; 9 positions agree with TRBD1. Germline lookup yields CDR1 LNHDA and CDR2 SQIVND (reference sequence). This CDR3 contains 15 residues. V was pared by 5 bases and J by 8 bases, with 9 bases of the junction left unmatched. The CDR3 coding sequence is TGTGCCAGTAGTGGAACAGGGGGCGCGGGTGGGGAGCTGTTTTTT. Encoded protein: CASSGTGGAGGELFF.